This T cell receptor (beta chain) was identified in a study of T cell responses to AZD1222 COVID-19 vaccine. Whole-study findings and limits: The repertoires were collected only after the peak T cell response. Seropositivity was recorded at baseline in only 6 or 7 AZD1222 recipients.

Clones were sequenced by immunoSEQ multiplex PCR, and TCRdb holds only the in-frame ones, with some missing. The sample lists 140,000 to 150,000 clones, approximately 91% occurring once. J was trimmed by 7 bases and V by 4 bases; bases with no gene match: 7. This CDR3 has 14 amino acids. Germline values: CDR1 LNHDA, CDR2 SQIVND (reference sequence). Details on this clone: Its antigen is unidentified.

The genes are TRBV19 and TRBJ1-2, with TRBD1 matching over 9 bases. The input for sequencing was peripheral blood, taken 28 days after the second AZD1222 dose. This sequence was found in an adult who received the AZD1222 COVID-19 vaccine. The CDR3 bases are TGTGCCAGTAGTAGGCCCGGGACAGGGACTGGCTACACCTTC. It codes for CASSRPGTGTGYTF. The whole variable domain, remainder taken from reference TRBV19 and TRBJ1-2, is DGGITQSPKYLFRKEGQNVTLSCEQNLNHDAMYWYRQDPGQGLRLIYYSQIVNDFQKGDIAEGYSVSREKKESFPLTVTSAQKNPTAFYLCASSRPGTGTGYTFGSGTRLTVV.